These 24 T cell receptor beta chains were all obtained from the same sample, sequenced in a study of cytomegalovirus exposure and HLA in healthy donors. Primers for the PCR totalled 60 Vbeta and 13 Jbeta. Repertoires were generated with immunoSEQ multiplex PCR, while TCRdb's copy carries only in-frame clones and drops some. Altogether some 180,000 clones are present, 70% to 80% being singletons, with the ten largest covering just under 3%. Sequenced material: PBMCs. These receptors were obtained from a woman aged 30 to 39 in good health and CMV-seronegative.

The V and J genes are TRBV28 and TRBJ1-5; 8 bases line up with TRBD1. CDR3 length equals 16 residues. With V trimmed by 8 bases and J by 1 base, 10 bases remained unmatched. Per germline, CDR1 MDHEN and CDR2 SYDVKM. The DNA for the CDR3 is TGTGCCAGCGCCCTGGGCAGGGACAGGAGCAATCAGCCCCAGCATTTT. It is translated as CASALGRDRSNQPQHF. The complete variable domain, with remaining parts taken from reference TRBV28 and TRBJ1-5, reads DVKVTQSSRYLVKRTGEKVFLECVQDMDHENMFWYRQDPGLGLRLIYFSYDVKMKEKGDIPEGYSVSREKKERFSLILESASTNQTSMYLCASALGRDRSNQPQHFGDGTRLSIL.

This rearrangement joins TRBV11-2 to TRBJ1-2, with D unclear. The CDR3 totals 14 residues. CDR1 and CDR2 from the germline V gene are SGHAT and FQNNGV. Trimming took off 2 bases at V and 2 bases at J, with 9 bases between the two ends. CDR3 residues: CASSLYRGNYGYTF. Written as DNA, the CDR3 is TGTGCCAGCAGCTTATATAGAGGAAACTATGGCTACACCTTC.

The chain employs TRBV7-2 and TRBJ1-2; no firm D call. CDR1 SGHTA and CDR2 FQGNSA come from the germline V gene. This CDR3 spans 12 amino acids. V was pared by 4 bases and J by 2 bases, with 5 bases between. The CDR3 region is CASSSGNYGYTF. CDR3 nucleotides: TGTGCCAGCAGCTCCGGGAACTATGGCTACACCTTC.

Only a few counts were recorded for this clone. The rearrangement links TRBV6-1 to TRBJ1-1; weak D call: TRBD1 (5 bases). The CDR3 length is 16 residues. With 3 bases removed from V and 0 bases from J, the gap between germline ends came to 14 bases. Germline V gene data show CDR1 as MNHNS and CDR2 as SASEGT. The CDR3 is CASSDLRAELNTEAFF. Here the CDR3 DNA reads TGTGCCAGCAGTGACCTCAGGGCAGAACTGAACACTGAAGCTTTCTTT.

This chain links TRBV6-5 with TRBJ1-2; maybe TRBD1 (5 bases). CDR3 length: 11 residues. CDR1 is MNHEY and CDR2 is SVGAGI in the germline V gene. For the CDR3, the DNA is TGTGCTGCGGGGGCTAACTATGGCTACACCTTC. It specifies CAAGANYGYTF.

This sequence joins TRBV7-6 and TRBJ2-3, with D perhaps matching TRBD1 (6 bases). CDR1 is SGHVS and CDR2 is FNYEAQ in the germline V gene. The V gene lost 5 bases and the J gene lost 1 base, with 13 bases spanning the gap. The CDR3 consists of 15 residues. In DNA form, the CDR3 reads TGTGCCAGCAGCCCACAGGGCAGCCGCACAGATACGCAGTATTTT. It encodes CASSPQGSRTDTQYF.

J is TRBJ2-3 and V is TRBV27; unclear D gene. Trimming removed 1 base at V and 2 bases at J, with 13 bases between. The V gene's germline CDR1 is MNHEY and CDR2 SMNVEV (reference sequence). The CDR3 is 16 amino acids. CDR3 bases: TGTGCCAGCAGTTTATTCTCTCCTACTTACACAGATACGCAGTATTTT. Protein: CASSLFSPTYTDTQYF.

The chain joins TRBV6-5 to TRBJ2-3; TRBD1 might be the D (5 bases). From germline, CDR1 is MNHEY and CDR2 SVGAGI. V dropped 0 bases and J dropped 6 bases, with 13 bases sitting between them. The CDR3 has 15 amino acids. CDR3 in amino acids: CASSYSYRGTDTQYF. CDR3 DNA sequence: TGTGCCAGCAGTTACTCCTATAGGGGTACGGATACGCAGTATTTT.

The V call is TRBV6-4, the J call TRBJ2-1, with 12 bases identical to TRBD2. Germline V gene sequence: CDR1 MRHNA, CDR2 SNTAGT. This CDR3 has 14 residues. J was trimmed by 9 bases and V by 2 bases; bases with no gene match: 2. The CDR3 DNA is TGTGCCAGCAGTGACCTAGCGGGGGGGGGTGAGCAGTTCTTC. Protein product: CASSDLAGGGEQFF.

About this clone itself: Distinct nucleotide sequences in the sample also encode this CDR3. The rearrangement links TRBV5-1 to TRBJ2-3, with 11 nucleotides matching TRBD2. Trimming took 0 bases from V and 6 from J; bases not matched to a gene: 0. This CDR3 is built from 14 residues. Germline lookup yields CDR1 SGHRS and CDR2 YFSETQ. CDR3 nucleotide sequence: TGCGCCAGCAGCTTGGGACTAGCGGGGGATACGCAGTATTTT. It codes for CASSLGLAGDTQYF.

This rearrangement joins TRBV5-6 to TRBJ2-3, with D perhaps matching TRBD2 (5 bases). This CDR3 region has 13 residues. The germline V gene has CDR1 SGHDT and CDR2 YYEEEE. The germline V and J ends were trimmed by 6 bases and 3 bases, with 11 bases remaining between them. CDR3 sequence reads: CASISGGTDTQYF. DNA of the CDR3: TGTGCCAGCATCAGCGGCGGTACAGATACGCAGTATTTT.

This clone was recorded many times. The V gene is TRBV6-1, the J gene TRBJ2-1, with D perhaps TRBD1 (6 bases). Trimming took 6 bases from V and 3 from J, leaving 9 bases between them. CDR3 size: 13 residues. Germline V gene lookup returns CDR1 MNHNS and CDR2 SASEGT. The CDR3 loop is CASSLQGYNEQFF. In DNA form, the CDR3 reads TGTGCCAGCAGCCTACAGGGCTACAATGAGCAGTTCTTC.

This rearrangement joins TRBV5-1 to TRBJ2-1; the match to TRBD2 covers 12 bases. V was pared by 3 bases and J by 0 bases, with 7 bases of the junction left unmatched. This CDR3 comprises 18 residues. Germline CDR1 SGHRS, CDR2 YFSETQ. The chain's CDR3 is CASSWRTSGKSSYNEQFF. CDR3 DNA sequence: TGCGCCAGCAGCTGGAGGACTAGCGGGAAAAGCTCCTACAATGAGCAGTTCTTC.

This sequence joins TRBV30 and TRBJ2-5; perhaps TRBD1 as D (6 bases). Deletions cut 2 bases from V and 11 bases from J, with 18 bases between. Germline-derived CDR1 and CDR2 are GTSNPN and SVGIG (reference sequence). The CDR3 loop spans 13 amino acids. The CDR3 DNA reads TGTGCCTGGAGTCAAACAGGGCTAGGGGAGCAGTACTTC. Residues: CAWSQTGLGEQYF.

In this sample, this clone turned up once. V and J are TRBV4-1 and TRBJ2-7, with 7 bases lining up with TRBD2. V lost 3 bases and J lost 7; bases outside the gene matches: 12. The V gene's germline CDR1 is MGHRA and CDR2 YSYEKL. This CDR3 comprises 15 residues. Here the CDR3 DNA reads TGCGCCAGCAGCCATCCCGGGACTATAGTCCGGGAGCAGTACTTC. Translating it yields CASSHPGTIVREQYF.

This chain connects TRBV10-3 to TRBJ1-4, with D maybe TRBD1 (5 bases). Germline CDR1 is ENHRY and CDR2 is SYGVKD. Trimming pared 4 bases from V and 8 bases from J, leaving 23 bases between. The CDR3 extends over 17 amino acids. The CDR3 nucleotides read TGTGCCATCAGTGCCAATTCCGGCGGGGGTTCGGGCGAAAAACTGTTTTTT. It encodes CAISANSGGGSGEKLFF.

This chain links TRBV5-1 with TRBJ2-7; a weak D match, TRBD2 (5 bases). This CDR3 contains 16 residues. V dropped 2 bases and J dropped 4 bases, with 19 bases sitting between them. CDR1 is SGHRS and CDR2 is YFSETQ in the germline V gene. In nucleotides, the CDR3 is TGCGCCAGCAGCTTAAATGTAAGGGAGAAGATATACGAGCAGTACTTC. Translation gives CASSLNVREKIYEQYF.

The rearrangement joins TRBV4-1 to TRBJ2-5, with D maybe TRBD2 (5 bases). The CDR3 extends over 15 amino acids. Trimming pared 0 bases from V and 5 bases from J, leaving 13 bases between. CDR1 and CDR2 from the germline V gene are MGHRA and YSYEKL. CDR3 sequence (DNA): TGCGCCAGCAGCCAAGATTGGGCGGGTGGGGAGACCCAGTACTTC. It encodes CASSQDWAGGETQYF.

The chain employs TRBV4-1 and TRBJ1-2; 10 nucleotides align to TRBD1. The CDR3 sequence is 18 residues long. After removal of 5 bases from V and 0 bases from J, the junction contained 12 bases not matched to a gene. The germline CDR1 and CDR2 sequences are MGHRA and YSYEKL. Here the CDR3 DNA reads TGCGCCAGCAGCTATTCCACTACCGGGACAGGGGCTAACTATGGCTACACCTTC. It specifies CASSYSTTGTGANYGYTF.

This chain links TRBV18 with TRBJ2-4; D possibly corresponds to TRBD2 (6 bases). The CDR3 runs 15 residues. Trimming cost V 6 bases and J 2 bases, with 14 bases left between them. Germline CDR1 is KGHSH and CDR2 is LQKENI. DNA for the CDR3: TGTGCCAGCTCCTCCGTAAGCGGGCCCAAAAACATTCAGTACTTC. It is translated as CASSSVSGPKNIQYF.

This chain connects TRBV2 to TRBJ1-3; D call uncertain. CDR1 is SNHLY and CDR2 is FYNNEI in the germline V gene. Trimming stripped 7 bases from V and 4 bases from J, with 11 bases between. The CDR3 totals 13 residues. The CDR3 DNA follows: TGTGCCAGCATCTCGGGAGCGGGAAACACCATATATTTT. Its protein is CASISGAGNTIYF.

The genes are TRBV2 and TRBJ2-7, with D tentatively TRBD1 (6 bases). V was cut by 6 bases and J by 2 bases, with 11 bases left in between. The CDR3 runs to 13 residues. Germline lookup yields CDR1 SNHLY and CDR2 FYNNEI. CDR3: CASSRDITYEQYF. The CDR3 region has the DNA TGTGCCAGCAGCCGGGACATCACCTACGAGCAGTACTTC.

The chain recombines TRBV30 with TRBJ1-3; 8 positions agree with TRBD1. The CDR3 length is 16 residues. Germline V gives CDR1 GTSNPN, CDR2 SVGIG (reference sequence). Losses at the gene ends were 1 base for V and 6 bases for J; bases not matched to a gene: 11. CDR3 nucleotide sequence: TGTGCCTGGAGTGGAGTCTCCAGGGGGCGCGTAAACACCATATATTTT. Its protein is CAWSGVSRGRVNTIYF.

This clone was observed once. This chain connects TRBV27 to TRBJ2-2; D gene ambiguous. Trimming cost V 7 bases and J 1 base, with 7 bases left between them. Germline-derived CDR1 and CDR2 are MNHEY and SMNVEV (reference sequence). The CDR3 runs 13 residues. The CDR3 coding sequence is TGTGCCAGCATAGCCAAGAACACCGGGGAGCTGTTTTTT. Amino acid sequence: CASIAKNTGELFF.